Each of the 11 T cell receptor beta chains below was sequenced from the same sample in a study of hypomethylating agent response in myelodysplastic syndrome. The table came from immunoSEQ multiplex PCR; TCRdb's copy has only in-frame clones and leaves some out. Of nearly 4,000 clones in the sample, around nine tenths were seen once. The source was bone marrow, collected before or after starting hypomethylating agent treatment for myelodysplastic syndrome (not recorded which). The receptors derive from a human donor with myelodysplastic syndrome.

CDR3 loop: CSVEGGLGYNEQFF. In DNA, the CDR3 is TGCAGCGTTGAAGGGGGACTAGGCTACAATGAGCAGTTCTTC. The chain links TRBV29-1 to TRBJ2-1; 8 nucleotides align to TRBD2. V lost 1 base, J lost 3 bases, and 2 bases stayed unmatched. Germline V lookup: CDR1 SQVTM, CDR2 ANQGSEA. The length of the CDR3 is 14 residues.

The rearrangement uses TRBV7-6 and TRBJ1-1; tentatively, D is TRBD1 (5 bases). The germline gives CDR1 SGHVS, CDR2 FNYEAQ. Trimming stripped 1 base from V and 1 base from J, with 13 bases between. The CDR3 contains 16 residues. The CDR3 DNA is TGTGCCAGCAGCTTAGGGCTGGGGCAACAGAACACTGAAGCTTTCTTT. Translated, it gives CASSLGLGQQNTEAFF.

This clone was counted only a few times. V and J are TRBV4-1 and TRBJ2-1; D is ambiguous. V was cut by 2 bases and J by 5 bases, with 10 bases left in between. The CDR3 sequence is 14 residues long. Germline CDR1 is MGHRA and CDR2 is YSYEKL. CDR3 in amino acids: CASSQLTHNNEQFF. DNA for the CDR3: TGCGCCAGCAGCCAACTGACACATAACAATGAGCAGTTCTTC.

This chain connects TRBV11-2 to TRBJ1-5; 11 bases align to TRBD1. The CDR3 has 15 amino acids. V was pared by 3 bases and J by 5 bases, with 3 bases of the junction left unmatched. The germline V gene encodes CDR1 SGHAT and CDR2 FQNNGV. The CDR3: CASSFGQGAHQPQHF. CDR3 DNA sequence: TGTGCCAGCAGCTTTGGACAGGGGGCACATCAGCCCCAGCATTTT.

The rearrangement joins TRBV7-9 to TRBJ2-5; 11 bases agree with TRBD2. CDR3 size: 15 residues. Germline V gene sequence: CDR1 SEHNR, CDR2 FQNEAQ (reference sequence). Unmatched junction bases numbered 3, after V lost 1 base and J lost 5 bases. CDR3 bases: TGTGCCAGCAGCTTAGGACTAGCGGGAAGGGAGACCCAGTACTTC. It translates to CASSLGLAGRETQYF.

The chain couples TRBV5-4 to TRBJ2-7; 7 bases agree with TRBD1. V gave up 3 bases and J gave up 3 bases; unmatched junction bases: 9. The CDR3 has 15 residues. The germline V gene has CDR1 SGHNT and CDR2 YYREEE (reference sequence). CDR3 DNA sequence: TGTGCCAGCAGCTCCCGGGACAGCAAGATCTACGAGCAGTACTTC. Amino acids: CASSSRDSKIYEQYF.

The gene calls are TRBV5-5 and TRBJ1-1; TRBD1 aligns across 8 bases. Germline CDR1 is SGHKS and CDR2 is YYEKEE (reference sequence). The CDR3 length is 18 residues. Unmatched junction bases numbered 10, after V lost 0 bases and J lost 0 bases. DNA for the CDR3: TGTGCCAGCAGCTTGGTAGGCCAGGGGGCGACTGTGAACACTGAAGCTTTCTTT. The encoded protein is CASSLVGQGATVNTEAFF.

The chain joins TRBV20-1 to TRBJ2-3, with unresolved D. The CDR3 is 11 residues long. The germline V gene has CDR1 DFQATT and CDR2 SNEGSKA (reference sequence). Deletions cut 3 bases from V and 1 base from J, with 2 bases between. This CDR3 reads CSASGTDTQYF. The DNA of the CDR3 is TGCAGTGCTAGCGGCACAGATACGCAGTATTTT.

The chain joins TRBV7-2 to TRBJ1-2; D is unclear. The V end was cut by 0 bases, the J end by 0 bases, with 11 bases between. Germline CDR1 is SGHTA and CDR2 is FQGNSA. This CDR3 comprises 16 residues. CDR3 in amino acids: CASSLAGSATNYGYTF. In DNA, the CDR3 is TGTGCCAGCAGCTTAGCGGGATCAGCTACTAACTATGGCTACACCTTC.

CDR3 protein: CASSLHDSFSGNTIYF. CDR3 nucleotide sequence: TGTGCCAGCAGCTTACACGACAGCTTCTCTGGAAACACCATATATTTT. The chain links TRBV5-5 to TRBJ1-3, with D maybe TRBD1 (5 bases). Trimming shortened V by 2 bases and J by 0 bases, and 12 bases separated the two germline ends. CDR3 length equals 16 residues. CDR1 is SGHKS, CDR2 YYEKEE, per germline (reference sequence).

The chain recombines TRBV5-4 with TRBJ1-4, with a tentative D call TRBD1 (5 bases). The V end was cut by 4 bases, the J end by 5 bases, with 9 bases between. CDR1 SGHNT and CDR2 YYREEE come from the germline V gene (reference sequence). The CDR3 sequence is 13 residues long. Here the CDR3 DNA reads TGTGCCAGCAGCACACGACAGAATGAAAAACTGTTTTTT. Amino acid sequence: CASSTRQNEKLFF.